This T cell receptor beta chain was recovered during a study of blood T cell repertoires in COVID-19. As to this clone: Other DNA sequences in this specimen translate into the identical CDR3.

Libraries were prepared by immunoSEQ multiplex PCR; TCRdb keeps only in-frame clonotypes and omits some of them. The sample holds 120,000 or so clones, 85% seen once. Germline V gene sequence: CDR1 SGDLS, CDR2 YYNGEE. CDR3 length: 14 amino acids. Trimming cost V 3 bases and J 2 bases; bases outside gene matches: 4. Sequenced input: peripheral blood. The chain combines TRBV9 with TRBJ1-1, with 7 bases identical to TRBD1. This TCR was recovered from a man at least 80 years old with active or convalescent COVID-19. CDR3 residues: CASSAGTANTEAFF. CDR3 bases: TGTGCCAGCAGCGCGGGGACAGCAAACACTGAAGCTTTCTTT.